A selection of T cell receptor beta chains follows, all from one sample in a study of beta chain features in type 1 diabetes. The table came from immunoSEQ multiplex PCR; TCRdb's copy has only in-frame clones and leaves some out. The table records a few hundred thousand clones, 8% to 10% of them present only once. Sequenced input: central memory CD4+ T cells from blood. These receptors all stem from a man under 40 with type 1 diabetes. Both conserved end residues are part of each CDR3. A D gene is named only where the DNA matches it firmly. Size tells how often a clone was seen (once, few, many) or the class of an expanded clone, and some rows leave it out.

abundance | d_gene | j_gene | v_gene | CDR3aa | CDR3nt
- | - | TRBJ1-1 | TRBV20-1 | CSARDDTEAFF | TGCAGTGCTAGAGATGACACTGAAGCTTTCTTT
- | TRBD2 | TRBJ2-1 | TRBV7-2 | CASSSGLAGGPGEQFF | TGTGCCAGCAGCAGCGGACTAGCGGGAGGGCCGGGTGAGCAGTTCTTC
- | - | TRBJ2-2 | TRBV4-3 | CASSQEVLFPGELFF | TGCGCCAGCAGCCAAGAAGTACTTTTCCCCGGGGAGCTGTTTTTT
few | TRBD2 | TRBJ2-1 | TRBV7-9 | CASSQVGGRDIDEQFF | TGTGCCAGCAGCCAAGTCGGCGGGAGGGATATCGATGAGCAGTTCTTC
- | TRBD2 | TRBJ2-1 | TRBV6-1 | CASNAVAGGEAEQFF | TGTGCCAGCAACGCCGTGGCGGGAGGGGAAGCCGAGCAGTTCTTC
- | - | TRBJ1-2 | TRBV6-6 | CASSRTYGYTF | TGTGCCAGCAGCAGGACCTATGGCTACACCTTC
few | TRBD1 | TRBJ2-7 | TRBV7-9 | CASSSPDRASYEQYF | TGTGCCAGCAGCTCACCCGACAGGGCGTCATACGAGCAGTACTTC
- | - | TRBJ1-3 | TRBV7-2 | CASRRGSGNTIYF | TGTGCCAGCCGGAGGGGGTCTGGAAACACCATATATTTT
few | TRBD2 | TRBJ2-3 | TRBV7-6 | CASSSGLAGRTDTQYF | TGTGCCAGCAGTTCGGGACTAGCGGGGCGCACAGATACGCAGTATTTT
few | - | TRBJ2-1 | TRBV5-1 | CASSVQGMGSYNEQFF | TGCGCCAGCAGCGTCCAGGGGATGGGCTCCTACAATGAGCAGTTCTTC
- | - | TRBJ2-7 | TRBV5-1 | CASSMDSYEQYF | TGCGCCAGCAGCATGGACAGCTACGAGCAGTACTTC
- | TRBD1 | TRBJ2-6 | TRBV28 | CASTQGDRGNGANVLTF | TGTGCCAGCACCCAAGGGGACAGGGGTAACGGGGCCAACGTCCTGACTTTC
- | - | TRBJ1-5 | TRBV30 | CAWSRRDNQPQHF | TGTGCCTGGAGTAGGAGGGATAATCAGCCCCAGCATTTT
- | - | TRBJ2-1 | TRBV18 | CASSPPVDSYNEQFF | TGTGCCAGCTCACCACCTGTAGACAGTTACAATGAGCAGTTCTTC
few | TRBD2 | TRBJ2-5 | TRBV28 | CASSPRGGSDETQYF | TGTGCCAGCAGCCCTCGAGGCGGGAGCGATGAGACCCAGTACTTC
few | TRBD2 | TRBJ2-7 | TRBV7-2 | CASSLAASGSYEQYF | TGTGCCAGCAGCTTAGCGGCTAGCGGGTCCTACGAGCAGTACTTC
few | - | TRBJ2-5 | TRBV7-2 | CASSLGSQETQYF | TGTGCCAGCAGCTTGGGGTCCCAAGAGACCCAGTACTTC
- | - | TRBJ2-7 | TRBV2 | CASTRSPPLEQYF | TGTGCCAGCACCAGAAGCCCCCCTCTCGAGCAGTACTTC
many | TRBD2 | TRBJ2-3 | TRBV18 | CASSPSGATDTQYF | TGTGCCAGCTCACCTAGCGGGGCCACAGATACGCAGTATTTT
many | - | TRBJ2-2 | TRBV10-1 | CASAQSRISGELFF | TGCGCCAGCGCGCAGTCGAGGATTTCGGGGGAGCTGTTTTTT
few | - | TRBJ2-6 | TRBV6-6 | CAIRGNSGANVLTF | TGTGCCATACGGGGGAACTCTGGGGCCAACGTCCTGACTTTC
- | - | TRBJ1-5 | TRBV6-1 | CASMYSPANQPQHF | TGTGCCAGCATGTATAGTCCCGCCAATCAGCCCCAGCATTTT
few | TRBD1 | TRBJ2-5 | TRBV7-2 | CASSLRQGARETQYF | TGTGCCAGCAGCTTAAGGCAGGGGGCTCGAGAGACCCAGTACTTC
- | TRBD1 | TRBJ1-5 | TRBV4-2 | CASSQDMGRGQGDQPQHF | TGTGCCAGCAGCCAAGATATGGGCCGGGGACAGGGGGATCAGCCCCAGCATTTT
few | - | TRBJ1-2 | TRBV9 | CASSVGGTGSNYGYTF | TGTGCCAGCAGCGTAGGAGGAACAGGGAGTAACTATGGCTACACCTTC
many | TRBD2 | TRBJ2-1 | TRBV28 | CASSPPGGGLAGSNEQFF | TGTGCCAGCAGTCCACCCGGGGGGGGACTAGCGGGGTCCAATGAGCAGTTCTTC
few | - | TRBJ1-1 | TRBV6-5 | CASSRLDTEAFF | TGTGCCAGCAGTAGGCTTGACACTGAAGCTTTCTTT
- | - | TRBJ1-1 | TRBV30 | CAWNPGTEAFF | TGTGCCTGGAATCCGGGGACTGAAGCTTTCTTT
- | TRBD1 | TRBJ1-2 | TRBV4-3 | CASSQRQGSDGYTF | TGCGCCAGCAGCCAAAGACAGGGCAGCGATGGCTACACCTTC
- | - | TRBJ2-7 | TRBV4-3 | CASRAGVYSSYEQYF | TGCGCCAGCAGGGCAGGGGTTTACTCCTCCTACGAGCAGTACTTC
few | - | TRBJ2-2 | TRBV7-2 | CASRGGGSNTGELFF | TGTGCCAGCAGGGGCGGCGGTTCGAACACCGGGGAGCTGTTTTTT
- | TRBD1 | TRBJ1-5 | TRBV2 | CASSDTTGYQPQHF | TGTGCCAGCAGCGATACGACAGGGTATCAGCCCCAGCATTTT
few | - | TRBJ2-6 | TRBV2 | CASSGLNGANVLTF | TGTGCCAGCAGTGGATTAAATGGGGCCAACGTCCTGACTTTC
many | - | TRBJ2-7 | TRBV28 | CASRASVLYEQYF | TGTGCCAGCCGCGCTAGTGTCCTCTACGAGCAGTACTTC
few | - | TRBJ2-2 | TRBV2 | CASRGQTGVAGELFF | TGTGCCAGCAGGGGCCAGACCGGTGTGGCCGGGGAGCTGTTTTTT
many | TRBD1 | TRBJ1-4 | TRBV9 | CASSPRQGFNEKLFF | TGTGCCAGCAGCCCTAGACAGGGCTTTAATGAAAAACTGTTTTTT
- | - | TRBJ1-2 | TRBV27 | CASRPTGSYGYTF | TGTGCCAGCAGACCGACAGGATCCTATGGCTACACCTTC
- | TRBD2 | TRBJ2-3 | TRBV4-1 | CASSQDGGTSGRRSSTDTQYF | TGCGCCAGCAGCCAAGACGGGGGGACTAGCGGGAGGCGGTCGAGCACAGATACGCAGTATTTT
few | - | TRBJ2-5 | TRBV7-8 | CASSLGTGLKTQYF | TGTGCCAGCAGCTTAGGCACAGGGTTAAAGACCCAGTACTTC
many | - | TRBJ2-1 | TRBV4-1 | CASRQTGPSSEQFF | TGCGCCAGCAGACAGACAGGCCCATCTTCTGAGCAGTTCTTC
few | - | TRBJ2-2 | TRBV10-3 | CAISRRTGPESTGELFF | TGTGCCATCAGTCGGAGGACGGGACCCGAAAGTACCGGGGAGCTGTTTTTT
- | TRBD1 | TRBJ1-2 | TRBV7-8 | CASSLGRGQGGFYGYTF | TGTGCCAGCAGCTTAGGACGGGGACAGGGGGGATTCTATGGCTACACCTTC
many | - | TRBJ2-2 | TRBV10-3 | CAISSSERNTGELFF | TGTGCCATCAGTTCCTCAGAGCGGAACACCGGGGAGCTGTTTTTT
few | - | TRBJ2-3 | TRBV4-2 | CASSQDYGTQYF | TGTGCCAGCAGCCAAGATTACGGTACGCAGTATTTT